This note documents a single TCR beta chain sequence. No antigen is known for it. This record belongs to a study of cytomegalovirus exposure and HLA in healthy donors. The study, taken as a whole, reports: Altogether, about 160 TCR beta chains were recorded as cytomegalovirus-associated.

Primers for the PCR totalled 60 Vbeta and 13 Jbeta. Assay used: immunoSEQ multiplex PCR; TCRdb lists only in-frame clones, some missing. The sample lists about 160,000 clones; about 75% were seen once. Material for sequencing was PBMCs. The clonotype comes from a female donor in good health and CMV-seronegative.

Written as DNA, the CDR3 is TGTGCCAGCTCACCGACCGGGACAGGGGGCTACGAGCAGTACTTC. Translating it yields CASSPTGTGGYEQYF. The chain couples TRBV18 to TRBJ2-7, with 11 bases identical to TRBD1. This CDR3 is built from 15 residues. CDR1 KGHSH and CDR2 LQKENI come from the germline V gene. The V gene end was trimmed by 3 bases and the J gene end by 3 bases; junction bases not matched to a gene: 4. Drawing the rest from reference TRBV18 and TRBJ2-7, the complete variable domain is NAGVMQNPRHLVRRRGQEARLRCSPMKGHSHVYWYRQLPEEGLKFMVYLQKENIIDESGMPKERFSAEFPKEGPSILRIQQVVRGDSAAYFCASSPTGTGGYEQYFGPGTRLTVT.